The 18 T cell receptor beta chains below all came from one sample that was sequenced in a study of vaccination effects on CD4 cells after COVID-19. Viral peptide pool expansion of antigen-specific CD4+ T cells preceded sequencing in the ViraFEST assay. The culture ran for 10 days, and then CD4+ T cells were isolated. Infection dated between March and December 2020, before the Alpha, Beta and Delta variants reached the United States. Sequencing used immunoSEQ multiplex PCR; TCRdb keeps in-frame clones, though not all of them. The table lists tens of thousands of clones, approximately 78% of them singletons. Their antigens are not known. The source was CD4+ T cells from PBMCs cultured with a peptide pool, collected before COVID-19 vaccination. Source of these receptors: a human donor who had a prior SARS-CoV-2 infection.

This chain connects TRBV7-9 to TRBJ1-4, with TRBD1 identical over 7 bases. With V trimmed by 2 bases and J by 10 bases, 10 bases remained unmatched. The CDR3 has 15 residues. Germline V gives CDR1 SEHNR, CDR2 FQNEAQ (reference sequence). CDR3 in DNA: TGTGCCAGCAGCTTATCAGCAGGGGGTCTCGTAAAACTGTTTTTT. Translating gives CASSLSAGGLVKLFF. Variable domain in full (rest from reference TRBV7-9 and TRBJ1-4): DTGVSQNPRHKITKRGQNVTFRCDPISEHNRLYWYRQTLGQGPEFLTYFQNEAQLEKSRLLSDRFSAERPKGSFSTLEIQRTEQGDSAMYLCASSLSAGGLVKLFFGSGTQLSVL.

The chain recombines TRBV6-5 with TRBJ2-1; D is unresolved. The CDR3 runs 12 residues. The germline V and J ends were trimmed by 6 bases and 5 bases, with 8 bases remaining between them. Germline V lookup: CDR1 MNHEY, CDR2 SVGAGI. The CDR3 sequence: CASSPRNNEQFF. As DNA, the CDR3 is TGTGCCAGCAGCCCCAGGAACAATGAGCAGTTCTTC.

The CDR3 spells CASSKGGGINEKLFF. In DNA, the CDR3 is TGTGCCAGCAGCAAAGGCGGGGGCATTAATGAAAAACTGTTTTTT. V and J are TRBV7-3 and TRBJ1-4; tentative D call: TRBD1 (6 bases). Germline CDR1 and CDR2: SGHTA and FQGTGA. There are 15 residues in the CDR3. Trimming removed 5 bases at V and 4 bases at J, with 14 bases between.

This chain joins TRBV7-2 and TRBJ2-1; D remains unclear. The germline V gene has CDR1 SGHTA and CDR2 FQGNSA. With 2 bases removed from V and 8 bases from J, the gap between germline ends came to 13 bases. CDR3 length: 14 residues. As DNA, the CDR3 is TGTGCCAGCAGCTTATACAGCGCTGACGATGAGCAGTTCTTC. It is translated as CASSLYSADDEQFF.

Turning to this clone: The junction does not match germline at one end; this may be a read error. CDR3 nucleotides: TGTGCCAGCAGCGAAGGGCAAAACGGGGAAGGGCAGCCCCAGCATTTT. As protein: CASSEGQNGEGQPQHF. The chain carries TRBV2 and TRBJ1-5, with D unresolved. Per germline, CDR1 SNHLY and CDR2 FYNNEI. The CDR3 runs 16 residues.

V is TRBV5-1 and J is TRBJ1-1; D may be TRBD1 (5 bases). Germline V gene sequence: CDR1 SGHRS, CDR2 YFSETQ. The V end was cut by 0 bases, the J end by 4 bases, with 10 bases between. CDR3 size: 14 residues. This CDR3 is CASSLASGGTEAFF. In DNA, the CDR3 is TGCGCCAGCAGCTTGGCCTCGGGGGGCACTGAAGCTTTCTTT.

CDR3 bases: TGTGCCAGCAGTGGTGGAGACAGGGGACAGTTCTTC. It codes for CASSGGDRGQFF. This chain links TRBV12-3 or TRBV12-4 with TRBJ2-1; 8 bases map to TRBD1. V lost 5 bases, J lost 13 bases, and 7 bases stayed unmatched. This CDR3 is built from 12 residues.

This chain uses TRBV7-5 with TRBJ2-7; TRBD2 is the table's D call, not checked against the DNA. TRBV7-5 is a pseudogene. The CDR3 length is 15 residues. The CDR3 bases are TGTGCCAGAAGCGACACTAGCGGGGGGGCCGACGAGCAGTACTTC. Translation gives CARSDTSGGADEQYF.

The count of this clone is one. The chain recombines TRBV2 with TRBJ2-2; TRBD2 agrees at 8 bases. With 7 bases clipped from V and 7 bases from J, the junction kept 5 bases outside the gene matches. The CDR3 loop spans 13 amino acids. Germline values: CDR1 SNHLY, CDR2 FYNNEI. The CDR3 sequence is CASTGGQGGELFF. The DNA of the CDR3 is TGTGCCAGCACGGGGGGGCAGGGCGGGGAGCTGTTTTTT.

CDR3 DNA sequence: TGTGCCAGCAGCAGCAGTATCTACGAGCAGTACTTC. This translates into CASSSSIYEQYF. The V gene is TRBV7-2, the J gene TRBJ2-7; D call uncertain. The germline CDR1 and CDR2 sequences are SGHTA and FQGNSA. V was shortened by 5 bases and J by 3 bases, with 8 bases between the two germline ends. The CDR3 extends over 12 amino acids.

The chain links TRBV4-3 to TRBJ2-1; D possibly corresponds to TRBD2 (6 bases). The V gene's germline CDR1 is LGHNA and CDR2 YSLEER. This CDR3 has 19 residues. V lost 0 bases to trimming and J lost 13 bases, with 31 bases between them. CDR3 region: CASSQDAIGGSSPYDDQFF. The CDR3 DNA reads TGCGCCAGCAGCCAAGACGCTATCGGGGGATCTTCACCCTACGACGACCAGTTCTTC.

In DNA form, the CDR3 reads TGTGCCACCAGCAGAGATCCGCGGGGGGACGAGCAGTACTTC. Its translation: CATSRDPRGDEQYF. V and J are TRBV15 and TRBJ2-7, with 8 bases aligning to TRBD2. Germline lookup yields CDR1 LNHNV and CDR2 YYDKDF (reference sequence). V dropped 0 bases and J dropped 5; count of bases not matched to a gene: 3. The CDR3 contains 14 residues. Together with reference TRBV15 and TRBJ2-7, the CDR3 gives the full variable domain: DAMVIQNPRYQVTQFGKPVTLSCSQTLNHNVMYWYQQKSSQAPKLLFHYYDKDFNNEADTPDNFQSRRPNTSFCFLDIRSPGLGDTAMYLCATSRDPRGDEQYFGPGTRLTVT.

The rearrangement joins TRBV27 to TRBJ1-6; the D gene is possibly TRBD1 (6 bases). Trimming shortened V by 5 bases and J by 9 bases, and 14 bases separated the two germline ends. CDR1 and CDR2 from the germline V gene are MNHEY and SMNVEV (reference sequence). The CDR3 loop spans 14 amino acids. CDR3 protein: CASSPWDTSSPLHF. The CDR3 nucleotides read TGTGCCAGCAGTCCGTGGGACACCAGTTCACCCCTCCACTTT.

This clone has more than one count but fewer than ten. The chain couples TRBV24-1 to TRBJ2-2, with 12 bases fitting TRBD1. Per the germline V gene, CDR1 is KGHDR and CDR2 is SFDVKD. The CDR3 runs to 17 residues. J was trimmed by 5 bases and V by 3 bases; bases with no gene match: 6. CDR3: CATSDAGTGGLTGELFF. The CDR3 DNA reads as TGTGCCACCAGTGATGCCGGGACAGGGGGCTTGACCGGGGAGCTGTTTTTT.

In this sample, this clone turned up a few times. This chain connects TRBV7-9 to TRBJ2-3; the D is unclear. The CDR3 is 15 amino acids. Germline CDR1 reads SEHNR; CDR2 reads FQNEAQ (reference sequence). V dropped 3 bases and J dropped 0 bases, with 10 bases sitting between them. CDR3 amino acids: CASSLGRGSTDTQYF. CDR3 sequence (DNA): TGTGCCAGCAGCTTGGGCCGCGGTAGCACAGATACGCAGTATTTT.

This clone has only a few counts. The rearrangement joins TRBV7-9 to TRBJ2-2; possible D gene TRBD2, 5 bases. Germline V gives CDR1 SEHNR, CDR2 FQNEAQ (reference sequence). The CDR3 consists of 14 residues. V lost 1 base to trimming and J lost 6 bases, with 9 bases between them. In DNA form, the CDR3 reads TGTGCCAGCAGCTTAGGTCTAGCCGCCGGGGAGCTGTTTTTT. It yields the protein CASSLGLAAGELFF.

The chain carries TRBV7-9 and TRBJ1-5; D is uncertain. This CDR3 spans 15 amino acids. V was shortened by 5 bases and J by 6 bases, with 17 bases between the two germline ends. Germline values: CDR1 SEHNR, CDR2 FQNEAQ (reference sequence). CDR3 region: CASSPQGYRGQPQHF. CDR3 nucleotide sequence: TGTGCCAGCAGCCCCCAAGGGTACCGAGGTCAGCCCCAGCATTTT.

The chain uses TRBV5-6 and TRBJ1-2; 7 bases are a match to TRBD1. After removal of 3 bases from V and 3 bases from J, the junction contained 5 bases not matched to a gene. The CDR3 contains 14 residues. From germline, CDR1 is SGHDT and CDR2 YYEEEE. CDR3 protein: CASSYVGQDYGYTF. In DNA, the CDR3 is TGTGCCAGCAGCTACGTCGGACAGGACTATGGCTACACCTTC.